Each of the 15 T cell receptor beta chains below was sequenced from the same sample in a study of T cells in Graves' hyperthyroidism and ophthalmopathy. RNA transcripts provided the source from which TCR beta CDR3 regions were amplified. First-round RT-PCR targeting the TCR CDR3 was performed with the HTBI primer set. MiXCR was run by TCRdb on the multiplex PCR reads, yielding one entry per CDR3 protein. This table holds about 610,000 distinct CDR3 sequences, 16% found once. The sequenced material came from blood. The source of these receptors is a woman aged 40 to 55 with Graves' ophthalmopathy.

The table lists this clonotype with a few counts. The genes are TRBV29-1 and TRBJ2-6, with 10 nucleotides matching TRBD1. Germline-derived CDR1 and CDR2 are SQVTM and ANQGSEA. V gave up 2 bases and J gave up 4 bases; unmatched junction bases: 8. This CDR3 contains 17 residues. This CDR3 is CSVESGTGVLGANVLTF. The CDR3, as DNA: TGCAGCGTTGAATCGGGGACAGGGGTTCTCGGGGCCAACGTCCTGACTTTC.

The gene calls are TRBV3-1 and TRBJ1-3, with TRBD1 identical over 7 bases. J gave up 3 bases and V 0 bases, and 5 bases lay outside the gene matches. The CDR3 has 16 amino acids. Germline V CDR1 and CDR2: LGHDT, YNNKEL (reference sequence). The CDR3 DNA reads TGTGCCAGCAGCCAAGAGAACAGGGGACTTGGAAACACCATATATTTT. Translating it yields CASSQENRGLGNTIYF.

The chain is built from TRBV7-8 and TRBJ1-2; weak D call: TRBD1 (6 bases). Germline values: CDR1 SGHVS, CDR2 FQNEAQ. Trimming stripped 5 bases from V and 7 bases from J, with 14 bases between. CDR3 size: 13 residues. The DNA for the CDR3 is TGTGCCAGCAGCGCATACAGGGATGGTGGCTACACCTTC. Protein sequence: CASSAYRDGGYTF.

There are many counts of this clonotype. The V and J genes are TRBV6-6 and TRBJ2-7; D gene ambiguous. The CDR3 is made up of 14 amino acids. V lost 0 bases and J lost 3, with 9 bases in between. Germline lookup yields CDR1 MNHNY and CDR2 SVGAGI (reference sequence). In nucleotides, the CDR3 is TGTGCCAGCAGTTACTCTATCAGCTTCTACGAGCAGTACTTC. Encoded protein: CASSYSISFYEQYF.

This rearrangement joins TRBV6-1 to TRBJ1-1; a weak D match, TRBD1 (6 bases). Per the germline V gene, CDR1 is MNHNS and CDR2 is SASEGT. The CDR3 contains 16 residues. The V and J ends lost 6 bases and 5 bases respectively, with 22 bases between them. The chain's CDR3 is CASSSTAGVWGTEAFF. CDR3 nucleotides: TGTGCCAGCAGCAGCACCGCAGGGGTATGGGGGACTGAAGCTTTCTTT.

The V and J genes are TRBV19 and TRBJ2-1; 9 bases line up with TRBD1. Germline V gives CDR1 LNHDA, CDR2 SQIVND (reference sequence). The ends lost 3 bases at V and 2 bases at J; junction bases unmatched: 8. This CDR3 has 17 amino acids. This CDR3 is CASSIGQGYATYNEQFF. The CDR3 bases are TGTGCCAGTAGTATTGGACAGGGGTACGCAACCTACAATGAGCAGTTCTTC.

This clonotype was detected a few times. V gene TRBV12-3 or TRBV12-4 combines with J gene TRBJ2-2, with a weak D call TRBD2 (5 bases). The CDR3 runs to 14 residues. Deletions cut 5 bases from V and 7 bases from J, with 14 bases between. The CDR3 is CASSRVLGSGELFF. The CDR3 nucleotides read TGTGCCAGCAGTCGGGTCCTGGGGAGCGGGGAGCTGTTTTTT.

This chain links TRBV27 with TRBJ1-2; D is ambiguous. This CDR3 comprises 13 residues. V was pared by 3 bases and J by 2 bases, with 7 bases between. Germline CDR1 is MNHEY and CDR2 is SMNVEV (reference sequence). DNA for the CDR3: TGTGCCAGCAGTTTTAGCAGAAACTATGGCTACACCTTC. Its protein is CASSFSRNYGYTF.

This clonotype was recorded once. The rearrangement uses TRBV4-1 and TRBJ1-4, with 10 bases fitting TRBD1. V shed 5 bases and J 7 bases; nucleotides not matched to a gene: 7. Germline CDR1 reads MGHRA; CDR2 reads YSYEKL. The CDR3 spans 15 residues. CDR3 sequence: CASSSPGTGVEKLFF. CDR3 sequence (DNA): TGCGCCAGCAGCTCGCCCGGGACAGGGGTTGAAAAACTGTTTTTT.

There are many counts of this clonotype. The chain links TRBV28 to TRBJ2-3; D ambiguous. The V gene's germline CDR1 is MDHEN and CDR2 SYDVKM. The CDR3 has 11 residues. The ends were cut back, 10 bases at V and 2 bases at J, with 7 bases in the middle. The CDR3 region is CATLYTDTQYF. The CDR3 region has the DNA TGTGCCACCCTCTACACAGATACGCAGTATTTT. The full variable domain, with the rest looked up from reference TRBV28 and TRBJ2-3, is DVKVTQSSRYLVKRTGEKVFLECVQDMDHENMFWYRQDPGLGLRLIYFSYDVKMKEKGDIPEGYSVSREKKERFSLILESASTNQTSMYLCATLYTDTQYFGPGTRLTVL.

This clonotype was counted ten times or more. The chain combines TRBV5-6 with TRBJ1-1, with D tentatively TRBD1 (5 bases). This CDR3 comprises 13 residues. V was clipped by 0 bases and J by 6 bases, with 9 bases between them. Germline CDR1 SGHDT, CDR2 YYEEEE. In DNA, the CDR3 is TGTGCCAGCAGCTTGGAGGTGGGGGCTGAAGCTTTCTTT. This encodes CASSLEVGAEAFF.

This clonotype came up a few times. The chain has TRBV6-1 and TRBJ1-2; D might be TRBD1 (6 bases). The CDR3 totals 15 residues. Germline CDR1 reads MNHNS; CDR2 reads SASEGT. Trimming removed 4 bases at V and 8 bases at J, with 20 bases between. CDR3 sequence reads: CASSVSRDTNRGYTF. The CDR3 DNA is TGTGCCAGCAGTGTATCGCGGGACACGAATCGGGGCTACACCTTC.

CDR3: CASSQDRKDIQYF. The CDR3 coding sequence is TGTGCCAGCAGTCAGGACAGGAAGGACATTCAGTACTTC. This chain links TRBV3-1 with TRBJ2-4; 7 bases map to TRBD1. The CDR3 loop spans 13 amino acids. The J segment lost 8 bases and the V segment lost 6 bases, leaving 7 bases of the junction unmatched. Germline values: CDR1 LGHDT, CDR2 YNNKEL (reference sequence). The variable domain in full, completed from reference TRBV3-1 and TRBJ2-4, reads DTAVSQTPKYLVTQMGNDKSIKCEQNLGHDTMYWYKQDSKKFLKIMFSYNNKELIINETVPNRFSPKSPDKAHLNLHINSLELGDSAVYFCASSQDRKDIQYFGAGTRLSVL.

This clonotype was seen ten or more times. The chain uses TRBV12-3 or TRBV12-4 and TRBJ1-6; perhaps TRBD1 as D (5 bases). V lost 2 bases and J 5 bases, leaving 10 bases between the germline ends. The CDR3 contains 15 residues. CDR3 residues: CASSLTGPDNSPLHF. DNA for the CDR3: TGTGCCAGCAGTTTAACGGGGCCGGATAATTCACCCCTCCACTTT.

DNA for the CDR3: TGTGCCATCAGTGAGGGGATCCAAGAGACCCAGTACTTC. Translation: CAISEGIQETQYF. The chain employs TRBV10-3 and TRBJ2-5; D gene ambiguous. The germline gives CDR1 ENHRY, CDR2 SYGVKD. Trimming took off 2 bases at V and 1 base at J, with 5 bases between the two ends. This CDR3 comprises 13 residues.